The clone carrying this T cell receptor (beta chain) was seen more than once but under ten times. Its target is not known. These data come from a study of follicular helper T cells after annual influenza vaccination. Study results and caveats: Recurrent ICOS+CD38+ cTfh clonotypes included tetramer and AIM influenza-specific ones.

Generated by immunoSEQ multiplex PCR, the TCRdb table keeps only in-frame clones and is missing some. The sample holds roughly 10,000 clones, about 80% seen once. Indicated time point: 2014-2015 season, pre-vaccination. The germline gives CDR1 MDHEN, CDR2 SYDVKM. The CDR3 covers 15 residues. Between the trimmed V and J ends, which lost 0 bases and 0 bases, there was a span of 6 bases. The sequencing here drew on CXCR5- memory CD4+ T cells sorted from blood, taken on the day of influenza vaccination. This sequence originates from an adult who received the influenza vaccine. The chain uses TRBV28 and TRBJ1-5; D not resolved. The CDR3 DNA reads as TGTGCCAGCAGTTTATGGTGGGGTAGCAATCAGCCCCAGCATTTT. It yields the protein CASSLWWGSNQPQHF.